Following are 6 T cell receptor beta chains from one sample sequenced in a study of beta chain features in type 1 diabetes (dated by TCRdb to 2016 to 2018). Libraries were built with the immunoSEQ multiplex PCR assay. The High Capacity cDNA Reverse Transcription Kit was used to reverse transcribe all of the isolated RNA, meaning that expressed TCRB transcripts were what got sequenced. What TCRdb holds here is the immuneACCESS table cut down to in-frame rearrangements. Part of the clones is not present; checked against another copy, under half of the missing clones reflect an unresolved V gene, and the others are unexplained. A total of 130,000 or so clones appear in this sample, around 8.7% of them only once. Around 0.68% of the sample rests with the top ten. The sequenced sample was central memory CD4+ T cells from blood. These receptors all stem from a man younger than 30 in good health.

This clone was picked up a small number of times. The J gene is TRBJ2-3, the V gene TRBV7-9; perhaps TRBD1 as D (5 bases). V dropped 1 base and J dropped 2 bases, with 10 bases sitting between them. The CDR3 contains 15 residues. CDR1 and CDR2 (germline): SEHNR, FQNEAQ (reference sequence). CDR3 nucleotides: TGTGCCAGCAGCTTAGTACAGGATCTCACAGATACGCAGTATTTT. Encoded protein: CASSLVQDLTDTQYF.

This clone was observed a single time. J is TRBJ1-6 and V is TRBV2; maybe TRBD1 (6 bases). CDR3 length equals 15 residues. Trimming left V 4 bases short and J 6 bases short, with 13 bases between. Germline V gene data show CDR1 as SNHLY and CDR2 as FYNNEI. DNA for the CDR3: TGTGCCAGCAGTGTTACCGGGACACTTAATTCACCCCTCCACTTT. It encodes CASSVTGTLNSPLHF.

This clone was counted only a few times. V gene TRBV29-1 combines with J gene TRBJ1-2; maybe TRBD1 (5 bases). CDR3 size: 13 residues. CDR1 SQVTM and CDR2 ANQGSEA come from the germline V gene. Trimming stripped 4 bases from V and 6 bases from J, with 15 bases between. The CDR3 DNA reads as TGCAGCGTTGGAGCGAGGGGAGGGGATGGCTACACCTTC. It specifies CSVGARGGDGYTF.

CDR3 sequence: CASSKGQRSNTEAFF. CDR3 nucleotide sequence: TGTGCCAGCAGCAAGGGACAGCGATCGAACACTGAAGCTTTCTTT. The rearrangement uses TRBV5-8 and TRBJ1-1, with 7 positions matching TRBD1. The junction had 7 bases not matched to a gene; V was cut back by 4 bases and J by 1 base. Germline values: CDR1 SGHTS, CDR2 YDEGEE. This CDR3 is built from 15 residues.

This clone appeared a few times. In DNA, the CDR3 is TGTGCCAGCAGAGAGACGAACACCGGGGAGCTGTTTTTT. Its translation: CASRETNTGELFF. The chain links TRBV6-1 to TRBJ2-2; D not certain. V shed 6 bases and J shed 0 bases, with 5 bases lying between them. The CDR3 consists of 13 residues. CDR1 is MNHNS, CDR2 SASEGT, per germline.

This clone showed up just a few times. CDR3 in amino acids: CASSSPTGSNSPLHF. CDR3 coding DNA: TGTGCCAGCAGCTCTCCCACAGGTAGTAATTCACCCCTCCACTTT. The V and J genes are TRBV9 and TRBJ1-6; D might be TRBD1 (5 bases). The CDR3 contains 15 residues. CDR1 and CDR2 from the germline V gene are SGDLS and YYNGEE. V gave up 4 bases and J gave up 6 bases, with 14 bases separating them.